These T cell receptor beta chains were read from a single sample in a study of patients and donors after allogeneic stem cell transplantation. A single record per CDR3 protein comes from TCRdb applying MiXCR to the RT-PCR reads. The table lists around 200,000 distinct CDR3 sequences, around 41% of them singletons. Sequenced: blood, either unsorted or a sorted T cell fraction (not recorded which). These receptors all stem from a human donor who was either an allogeneic HSCT recipient or a stem cell or donor lymphocyte infusion donor (not recorded which). It is not recorded whose cells these are; they may come from a transplant donor. CDR3s include the opening cysteine and the closing phenylalanine or tryptophan. Each record gives: CDR3 protein, CDR3 DNA, D gene, clone size, J gene, V gene. D genes are given only for firm matches. Size is stated for part of the rows, as once, few or many counts, or as a class when the clone is expanded.

CASSPTSRGPMDEQFF,TGTGCCAGTAGTCCCACGTCCAGGGGTCCTATGGATGAGCAGTTCTTC,-,-,TRBJ2-1,TRBV19
CSAILTRGRGTGELFF,TGCAGTGCTATCTTAACCCGTGGCAGGGGCACCGGGGAGCTGTTTTTT,-,-,TRBJ2-2,TRBV20-1
CASSFWRLGRGEKLFF,TGTGCCAGCAGCTTTTGGCGTTTGGGGCGCGGTGAAAAACTGTTTTTT,-,few,TRBJ1-4,TRBV5-6
CASSQDFRLNTEAFF,TGCGCCAGCAGCCAAGATTTCAGGTTGAACACTGAAGCTTTCTTT,-,-,TRBJ1-1,TRBV4-3
CASRRGAGLNYGYTF,TGCGCCAGCAGGCGGGGAGCAGGGTTAAACTATGGCTACACCTTC,-,-,TRBJ1-2,TRBV5-1
CASSLVGQAGSPLHF,TGTGCCAGCAGCTTAGTCGGACAGGCTGGATCACCCCTCCACTTT,TRBD1,few,TRBJ1-6,TRBV7-9
CAITPGASSYNEQFF,TGTGCCATCACCCCCGGGGCTAGCTCCTACAATGAGCAGTTCTTC,-,few,TRBJ2-1,TRBV10-3
CASSMDRVSSPLHF,TGTGCCAGCAGTATGGACAGGGTGTCTTCACCCCTCCACTTT,TRBD1,few,TRBJ1-6,TRBV12-3/TRBV12-4
CASSARRDGSYGYTF,TGTGCCAGCAGCGCCCGCCGGGACGGCTCTTATGGCTACACCTTC,-,-,TRBJ1-2,TRBV7-2
CAWGQGEKQPQHF,TGTGCCTGGGGACAGGGGGAAAAACAGCCCCAGCATTTT,TRBD1,-,TRBJ1-5,TRBV30
CASSLIAGQETQYF,TGCGCCAGCAGCTTGATCGCAGGGCAAGAGACCCAGTACTTC,-,few,TRBJ2-5,TRBV5-1
CASSQENGVRGYTF,TGTGCCAGCAGCCAAGAAAATGGGGTACGCGGCTACACCTTC,-,-,TRBJ1-2,TRBV3-1
CAISGPRRGNEQFF,TGTGCCATCAGTGGGCCGAGAAGGGGCAATGAGCAGTTCTTC,-,-,TRBJ2-1,TRBV10-3
CAITVAGEFEQFF,TGTGCCATCACTGTAGCGGGGGAGTTTGAGCAGTTCTTC,TRBD2,-,TRBJ2-1,TRBV10-3
CASSLVPALSNQPQHF,TGTGCCAGCAGCTTAGTCCCGGCCCTTAGCAATCAGCCCCAGCATTTT,-,-,TRBJ1-5,TRBV7-8
CASSPQKETQYF,TGTGCCAGCTCACCACAGAAAGAGACCCAGTACTTC,-,-,TRBJ2-5,TRBV18
CASSGTGGPWGYTF,TGTGCCAGCAGTGGTACAGGGGGCCCGTGGGGCTACACCTTC,TRBD1,-,TRBJ1-2,TRBV2
CASSSFGEMSDTQYF,TGTGCCAGCAGCTCTTTTGGCGAGATGTCAGATACGCAGTATTTT,-,-,TRBJ2-3,TRBV7-3
CASSTTGLADEQYF,TGTGCCAGTAGTACCACGGGACTAGCGGACGAGCAGTACTTC,TRBD2,once,TRBJ2-7,TRBV19
CSGMRQENTEAFF,TGCAGCGGCATGCGACAGGAGAACACTGAAGCTTTCTTT,-,-,TRBJ1-1,TRBV29-1
CSARGQAGSYEQYF,TGCAGCGCCCGCGGGCAGGCCGGCTCCTACGAGCAGTACTTC,-,once,TRBJ2-7,TRBV29-1
CASSQVVSPNYGYTF,TGTGCCAGCAGCCAAGTTGTCAGCCCTAACTATGGCTACACCTTC,-,few,TRBJ1-2,TRBV3-1
CAISTVAGRSYEQYF,TGTGCCATCAGTACGGTAGCGGGCCGCTCCTACGAGCAGTACTTC,TRBD2,-,TRBJ2-7,TRBV10-3
CSVTGTLQLYGYTF,TGCAGCGTTACGGGGACCCTCCAACTTTATGGCTACACCTTC,-,few,TRBJ1-2,TRBV29-1
CSASLAGAEKLFF,TGCAGTGCTAGTCTGGCAGGGGCCGAAAAACTGTTTTTT,-,few,TRBJ1-4,TRBV20-1
CSARQGWASGYTF,TGCAGTGCTCGACAGGGTTGGGCGAGTGGCTACACCTTC,TRBD1,few,TRBJ1-2,TRBV20-1
CASSQDLLYQETQYF,TGTGCCAGCAGCCAAGATCTACTGTACCAAGAGACCCAGTACTTC,-,-,TRBJ2-5,TRBV14
CATSLRGDTQYF,TGTGCCACCAGCCTCAGGGGGGATACGCAGTATTTT,TRBD1,few,TRBJ2-3,TRBV24-1
CASSLSANTGELFF,TGTGCCAGCAGTTTGTCCGCGAACACCGGGGAGCTGTTTTTT,-,-,TRBJ2-2,TRBV12-3/TRBV12-4
CSVDGPGGTYEQYF,TGCAGCGTTGACGGACCCGGGGGGACCTACGAGCAGTACTTC,TRBD2,few,TRBJ2-7,TRBV29-1
CASRGQIENTEAFF,TGTGCCAGCAGGGGACAGATCGAGAACACTGAAGCTTTCTTT,TRBD1,-,TRBJ1-1,TRBV12-3/TRBV12-4
CASSYSEIYGYTF,TGTGCCAGCAGTTACTCAGAGATCTATGGCTACACCTTC,-,-,TRBJ1-2,TRBV6-6
CASSFIVGQGITGELFF,TGTGCCAGCAGCTTTATAGTCGGACAGGGAATCACCGGGGAGCTGTTTTTT,TRBD1,-,TRBJ2-2,TRBV7-8
CASSQPGPIAKNIQYF,TGTGCCAGCAGCCAGCCGGGACCTATAGCCAAAAACATTCAGTACTTC,-,-,TRBJ2-4,TRBV7-9
CATSPRPYYGYTF,TGTGCCACCAGCCCCCGACCGTACTATGGCTACACCTTC,-,few,TRBJ1-2,TRBV15
CASRQGRFFF,TGTGCCAGCCGACAGGGCCGGTTTTTCTTT,TRBD1,-,TRBJ1-1,TRBV27